This T cell receptor (beta chain) was identified during a study of blood T cell repertoires in COVID-19. About the research overall: The United States, Italy and Spain were the sources of the acute and convalescent COVID-19 samples. From T cells, B-cell-depleted T cells, or PBMCs came the material, which was cDNA or gDNA.

Libraries were prepared by immunoSEQ multiplex PCR; TCRdb keeps only in-frame clonotypes and omits some of them. The sample has about 50,000 clones, around nine tenths seen once. V lost 8 bases and J 6 bases, leaving 11 bases between the germline ends. CDR3 length: 12 residues. CDR1 MNHEY and CDR2 SVGAGI come from the germline V gene. The chain recombines TRBV6-5 with TRBJ1-3; D ambiguous. Material for sequencing was peripheral blood. This clonotype was sampled from a human donor in a cohort sampled during active COVID-19. The CDR3 coding sequence is TGTGCCAGCGTATATGGCCTAAACACCATATATTTT. It is translated as CASVYGLNTIYF.